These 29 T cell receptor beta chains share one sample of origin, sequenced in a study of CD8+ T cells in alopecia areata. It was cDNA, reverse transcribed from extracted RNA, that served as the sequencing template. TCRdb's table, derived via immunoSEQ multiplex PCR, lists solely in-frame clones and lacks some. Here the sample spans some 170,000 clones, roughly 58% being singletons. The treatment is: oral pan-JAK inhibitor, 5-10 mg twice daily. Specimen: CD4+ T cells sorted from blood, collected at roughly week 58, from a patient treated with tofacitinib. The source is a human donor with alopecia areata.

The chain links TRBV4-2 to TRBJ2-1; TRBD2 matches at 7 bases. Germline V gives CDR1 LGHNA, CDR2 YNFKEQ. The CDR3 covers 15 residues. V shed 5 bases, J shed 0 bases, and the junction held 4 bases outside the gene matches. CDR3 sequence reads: CASSGGVSSYNEQFF. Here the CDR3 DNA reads TGTGCCAGCAGCGGGGGGGTTAGCTCCTACAATGAGCAGTTCTTC.

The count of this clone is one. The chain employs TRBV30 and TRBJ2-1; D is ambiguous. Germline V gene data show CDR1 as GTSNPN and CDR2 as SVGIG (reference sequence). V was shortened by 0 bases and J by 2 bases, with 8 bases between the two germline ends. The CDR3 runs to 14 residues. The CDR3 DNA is TGTGCCTGGAGTGTTAAGGGTACCTACAATGAGCAGTTCTTC. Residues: CAWSVKGTYNEQFF.

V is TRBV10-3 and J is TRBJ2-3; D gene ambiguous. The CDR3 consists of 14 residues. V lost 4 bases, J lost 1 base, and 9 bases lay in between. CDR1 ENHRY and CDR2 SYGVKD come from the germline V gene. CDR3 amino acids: CAISGLQGTDTQYF. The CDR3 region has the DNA TGTGCCATCAGTGGACTCCAGGGCACAGATACGCAGTATTTT.

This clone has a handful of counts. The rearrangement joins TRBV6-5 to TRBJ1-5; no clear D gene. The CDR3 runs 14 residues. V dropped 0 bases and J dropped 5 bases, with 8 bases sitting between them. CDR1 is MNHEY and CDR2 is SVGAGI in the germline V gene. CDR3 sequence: CASSYSSGDQPQHF. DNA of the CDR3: TGTGCCAGCAGTTACTCATCTGGGGATCAGCCCCAGCATTTT.

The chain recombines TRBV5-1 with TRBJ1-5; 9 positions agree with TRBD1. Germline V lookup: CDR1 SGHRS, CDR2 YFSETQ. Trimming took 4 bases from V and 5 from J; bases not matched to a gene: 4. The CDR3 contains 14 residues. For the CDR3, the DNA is TGCGCCAGCAGCCAGGGACAGGGAGATCAGCCCCAGCATTTT. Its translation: CASSQGQGDQPQHF.

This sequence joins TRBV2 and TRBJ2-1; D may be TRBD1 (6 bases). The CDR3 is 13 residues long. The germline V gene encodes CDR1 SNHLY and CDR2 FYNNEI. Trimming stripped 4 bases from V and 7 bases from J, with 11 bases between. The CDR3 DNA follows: TGTGCCAGCAGTGTTGACAGGACGAATGAGCAGTTCTTC. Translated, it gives CASSVDRTNEQFF.

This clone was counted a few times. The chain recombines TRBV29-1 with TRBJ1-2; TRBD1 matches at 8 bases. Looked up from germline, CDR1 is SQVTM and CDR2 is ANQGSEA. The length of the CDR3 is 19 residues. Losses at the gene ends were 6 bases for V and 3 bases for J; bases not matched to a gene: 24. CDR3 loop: CSVDTPLGTGSIGDYGYTF. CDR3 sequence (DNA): TGCAGCGTCGACACACCCCTCGGGACAGGCTCAATTGGGGACTATGGCTACACCTTC.

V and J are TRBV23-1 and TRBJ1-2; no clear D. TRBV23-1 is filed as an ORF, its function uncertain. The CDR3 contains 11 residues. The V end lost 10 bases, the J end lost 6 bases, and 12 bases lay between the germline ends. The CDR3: CATKKGHGYTF. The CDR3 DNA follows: TGCGCCACTAAGAAAGGCCATGGCTACACCTTC.

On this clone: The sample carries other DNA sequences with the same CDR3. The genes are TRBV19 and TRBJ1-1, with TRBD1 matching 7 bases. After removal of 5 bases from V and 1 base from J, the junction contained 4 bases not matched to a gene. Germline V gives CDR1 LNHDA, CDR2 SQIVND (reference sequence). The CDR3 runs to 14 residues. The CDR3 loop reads CASSPGTENTEAFF. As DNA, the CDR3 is TGTGCCAGTAGTCCTGGGACAGAGAACACTGAAGCTTTCTTT.

The CDR3 loop is CASRPSGQGNSPLHF. Here the CDR3 DNA reads TGTGCCAGCAGACCTTCGGGACAGGGGAATTCACCCCTCCACTTT. The chain is built from TRBV27 and TRBJ1-6; TRBD1 aligns across 10 bases. CDR3 size: 15 residues. In germline, CDR1 is MNHEY, CDR2 SMNVEV (reference sequence). V dropped 6 bases and J dropped 7; count of bases not matched to a gene: 6.

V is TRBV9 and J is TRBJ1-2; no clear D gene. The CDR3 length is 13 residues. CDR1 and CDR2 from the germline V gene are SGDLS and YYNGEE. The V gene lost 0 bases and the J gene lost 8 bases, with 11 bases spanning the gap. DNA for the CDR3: TGTGCCAGCAGCGTAGTAGGCCGGGAAGGCTACACCTTC. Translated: CASSVVGREGYTF.

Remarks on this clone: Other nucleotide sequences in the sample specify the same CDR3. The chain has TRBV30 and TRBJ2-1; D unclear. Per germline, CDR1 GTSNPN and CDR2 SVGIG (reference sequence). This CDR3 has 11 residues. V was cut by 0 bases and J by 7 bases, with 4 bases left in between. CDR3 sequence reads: CAWSVINEQFF. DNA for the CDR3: TGTGCCTGGAGTGTAATTAATGAGCAGTTCTTC.

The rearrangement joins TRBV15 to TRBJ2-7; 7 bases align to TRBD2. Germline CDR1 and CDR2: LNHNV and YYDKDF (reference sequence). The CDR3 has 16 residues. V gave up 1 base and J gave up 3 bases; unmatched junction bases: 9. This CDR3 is CATSRGYRTGGYEQYF. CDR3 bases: TGTGCCACCAGCAGAGGTTACAGAACGGGGGGCTACGAGCAGTACTTC.

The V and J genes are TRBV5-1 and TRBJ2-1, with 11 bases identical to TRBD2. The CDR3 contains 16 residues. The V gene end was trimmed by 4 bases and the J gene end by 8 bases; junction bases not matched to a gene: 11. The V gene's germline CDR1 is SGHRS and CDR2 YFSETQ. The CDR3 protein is CASSPVAGGLGDEQFF. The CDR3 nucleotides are TGCGCCAGCAGCCCCGTAGCGGGGGGGCTTGGCGATGAGCAGTTCTTC.

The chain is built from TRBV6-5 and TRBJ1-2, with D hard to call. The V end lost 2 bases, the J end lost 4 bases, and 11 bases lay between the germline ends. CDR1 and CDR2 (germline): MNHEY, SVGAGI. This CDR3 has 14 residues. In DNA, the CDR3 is TGTGCCAGCAGTTACGGATCCCCCTTCTATGGCTACACCTTC. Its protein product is CASSYGSPFYGYTF.

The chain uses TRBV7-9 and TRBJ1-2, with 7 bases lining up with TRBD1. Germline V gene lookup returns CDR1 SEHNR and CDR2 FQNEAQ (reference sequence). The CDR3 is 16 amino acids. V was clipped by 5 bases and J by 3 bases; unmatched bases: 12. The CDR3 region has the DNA TGTGCCAGCAGCCGCAGACAGGGACGACAGGACTATGGCTACACCTTC. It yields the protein CASSRRQGRQDYGYTF.

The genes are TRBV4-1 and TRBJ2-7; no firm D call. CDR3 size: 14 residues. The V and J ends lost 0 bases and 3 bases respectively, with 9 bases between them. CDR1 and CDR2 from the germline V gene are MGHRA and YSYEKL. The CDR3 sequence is CASSQDSLFYEQYF. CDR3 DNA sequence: TGCGCCAGCAGCCAAGATTCATTGTTCTACGAGCAGTACTTC.

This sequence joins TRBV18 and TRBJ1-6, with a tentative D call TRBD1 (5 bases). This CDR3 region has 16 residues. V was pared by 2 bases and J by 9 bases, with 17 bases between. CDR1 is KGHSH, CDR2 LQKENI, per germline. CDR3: CASSPSGQGIASPLHF. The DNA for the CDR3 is TGTGCCAGCTCACCATCGGGGCAGGGCATTGCTTCACCCCTCCACTTT.

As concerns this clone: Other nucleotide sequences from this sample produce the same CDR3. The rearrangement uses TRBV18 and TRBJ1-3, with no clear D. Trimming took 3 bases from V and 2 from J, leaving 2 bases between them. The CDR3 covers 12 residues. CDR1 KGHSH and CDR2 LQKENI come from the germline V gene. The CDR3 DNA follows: TGTGCCAGCTCACCGCCTGGAAACACCATATATTTT. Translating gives CASSPPGNTIYF.

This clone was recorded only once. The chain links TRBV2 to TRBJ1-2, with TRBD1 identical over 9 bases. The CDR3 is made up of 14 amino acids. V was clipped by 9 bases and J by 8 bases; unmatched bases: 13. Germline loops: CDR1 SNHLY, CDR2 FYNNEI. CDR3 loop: CARGSPGQGKGYTF. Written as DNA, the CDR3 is TGTGCCAGAGGAAGCCCGGGACAGGGTAAGGGCTACACCTTC. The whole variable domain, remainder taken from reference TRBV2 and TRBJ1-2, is EPEVTQTPSHQVTQMGQEVILRCVPISNHLYFYWYRQILGQKVEFLVSFYNNEISEKSEIFDDQFSVERPDGSNFTLKIRSTKLEDSAMYFCARGSPGQGKGYTFGSGTRLTVV.

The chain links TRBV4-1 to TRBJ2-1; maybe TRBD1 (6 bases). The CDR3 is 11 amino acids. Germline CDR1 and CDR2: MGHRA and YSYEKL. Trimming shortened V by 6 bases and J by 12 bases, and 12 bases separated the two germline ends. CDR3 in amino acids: CASSPGVGQFF. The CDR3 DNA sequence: TGCGCCAGCAGTCCAGGGGTTGGGCAGTTCTTC.

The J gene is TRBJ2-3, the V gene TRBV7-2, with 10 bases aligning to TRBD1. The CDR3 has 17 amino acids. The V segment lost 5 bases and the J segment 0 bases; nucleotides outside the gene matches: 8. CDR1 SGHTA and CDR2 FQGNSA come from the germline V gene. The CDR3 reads CASSPVGTGASTDTQYF. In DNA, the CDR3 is TGTGCCAGCAGCCCCGTGGGGACAGGGGCTAGCACAGATACGCAGTATTTT.

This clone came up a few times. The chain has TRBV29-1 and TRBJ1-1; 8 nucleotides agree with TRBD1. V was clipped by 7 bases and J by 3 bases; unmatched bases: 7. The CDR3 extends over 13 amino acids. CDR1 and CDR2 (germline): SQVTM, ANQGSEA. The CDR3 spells CSGSGGWDTEAFF. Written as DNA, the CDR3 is TGCAGCGGGTCAGGGGGCTGGGACACTGAAGCTTTCTTT.

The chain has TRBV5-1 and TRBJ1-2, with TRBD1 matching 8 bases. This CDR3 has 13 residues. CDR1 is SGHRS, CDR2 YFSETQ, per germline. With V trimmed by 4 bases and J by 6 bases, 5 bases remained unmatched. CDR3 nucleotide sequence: TGCGCCAGCAGCCCCGACAGGGGAAATGGCTACACCTTC. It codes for CASSPDRGNGYTF.

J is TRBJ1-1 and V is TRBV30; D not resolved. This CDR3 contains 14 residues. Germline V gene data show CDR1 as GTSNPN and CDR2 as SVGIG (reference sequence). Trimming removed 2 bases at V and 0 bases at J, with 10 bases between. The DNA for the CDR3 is TGTGCCTGGAGTAGCGCAGTCATGAACACTGAAGCTTTCTTT. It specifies CAWSSAVMNTEAFF.

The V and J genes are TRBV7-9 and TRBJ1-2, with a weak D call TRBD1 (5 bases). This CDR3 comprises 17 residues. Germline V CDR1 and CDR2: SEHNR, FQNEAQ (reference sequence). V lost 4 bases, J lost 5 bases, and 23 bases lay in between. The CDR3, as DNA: TGTGCCAGCAGCTCGGGGACGGATCCCCATTTTCGGTATGGCTACACCTTC. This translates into CASSSGTDPHFRYGYTF.

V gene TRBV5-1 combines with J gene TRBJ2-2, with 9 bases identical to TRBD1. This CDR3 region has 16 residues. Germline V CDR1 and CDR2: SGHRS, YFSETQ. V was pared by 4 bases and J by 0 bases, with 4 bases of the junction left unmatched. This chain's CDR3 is CASSPGQGPNTGELFF. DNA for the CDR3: TGCGCCAGCAGCCCGGGACAGGGCCCGAACACCGGGGAGCTGTTTTTT.

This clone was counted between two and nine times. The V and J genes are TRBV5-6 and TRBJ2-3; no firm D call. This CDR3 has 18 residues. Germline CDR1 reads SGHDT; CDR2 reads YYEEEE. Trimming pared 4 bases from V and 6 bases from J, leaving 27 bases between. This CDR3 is CASSDGMRLKTPLDTQYF. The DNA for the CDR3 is TGTGCCAGCAGCGATGGTATGAGACTCAAGACTCCACTCGATACGCAGTATTTT.

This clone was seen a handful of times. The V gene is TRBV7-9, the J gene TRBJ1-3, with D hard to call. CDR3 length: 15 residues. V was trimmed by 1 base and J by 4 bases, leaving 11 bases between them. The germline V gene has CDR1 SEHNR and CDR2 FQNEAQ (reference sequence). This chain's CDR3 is CASSLGWLGGNTIYF. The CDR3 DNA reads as TGTGCCAGCAGCTTAGGTTGGCTTGGAGGAAACACCATATATTTT.